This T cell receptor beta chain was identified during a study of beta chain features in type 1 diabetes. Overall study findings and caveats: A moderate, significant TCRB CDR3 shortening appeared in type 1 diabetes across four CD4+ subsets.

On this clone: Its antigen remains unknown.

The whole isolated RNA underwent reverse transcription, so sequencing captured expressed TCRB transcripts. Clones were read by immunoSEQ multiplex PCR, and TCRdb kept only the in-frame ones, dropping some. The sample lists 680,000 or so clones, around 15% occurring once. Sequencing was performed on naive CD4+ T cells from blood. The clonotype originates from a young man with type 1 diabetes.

CDR3 sequence reads: CASSEDRDGKGHEQYF. As DNA, the CDR3 is TGTGCCAGCAGTGAAGACCGGGACGGCAAGGGGCACGAGCAGTACTTC. This chain links TRBV6-1 with TRBJ2-7, with D possibly being TRBD1 or TRBD2 (5 bases each). This CDR3 contains 16 residues. V lost 1 base and J lost 5, with 18 bases in between. Germline CDR1 MNHNS, CDR2 SASEGT.